Listed below are T cell receptor beta chains from one sample, sequenced in a study of blood T cell repertoires in COVID-19. Assay: immunoSEQ multiplex PCR; the TCRdb copy retains only in-frame clones and omits some. The repertoire holds 220,000 or so clones, more than 75% seen once, with around 8% in the top ten. Sequencing was done on a sample of peripheral blood. The source of these receptors is a woman of 80 years or more with COVID-19, enrolled during active disease. CDR3s include the opening cysteine and the closing phenylalanine or tryptophan. The D gene is left open where the match is weak. Clone size appears in some rows only: once, few, many, or a class for an expanded clone.

V gene,J gene,clone size,CDR3 length,D gene,CDR3 DNA,CDR3 protein
TRBV28,TRBJ1-2,once,16,-,TGTGCCAGCAGTTCTGGGGGGGCCGGGAGAAACTATGGCTACACCTTC,CASSSGGAGRNYGYTF
TRBV5-1,TRBJ2-3,-,15,-,TGCGCCAGCAGCCCGGAGGGGGGGCCGACAGATACGCAGTATTTT,CASSPEGGPTDTQYF
TRBV5-4,TRBJ2-7,-,14,TRBD1,TGTGCCAGCAGCTTCCCGGGACAGCCCTACGAGCAGTACTTC,CASSFPGQPYEQYF
TRBV2,TRBJ2-1,few,15,-,TGTGCCAGCGGACTTCGGGGGGCCTCCTACAATGAGCAGTTCTTC,CASGLRGASYNEQFF
TRBV2,TRBJ2-7,-,13,-,TGTGCCAGCACAGCTCAGCGGACCTACGAGCAGTACTTC,CASTAQRTYEQYF
TRBV5-1,TRBJ2-1,-,17,-,TGCGCCAGCAGCCCCTTCCGCAGCGGGACATTTTACAATGAGCAGTTCTTC,CASSPFRSGTFYNEQFF
TRBV2,TRBJ1-5,-,15,-,TGTGCCAGCAGTGAAGACAGGGTTAGCAATCAGCCCCAGCATTTT,CASSEDRVSNQPQHF
TRBV7-6,TRBJ2-1,-,15,TRBD2,TGTGCCAGCAGCTCCCGGACTAGCGGGAATAATGAGCAGTTCTTC,CASSSRTSGNNEQFF
TRBV5-1,TRBJ2-3,-,16,TRBD1,TGCGCCAGCAGCTTAGGTGGGACAGGGGATGGAGATACGCAGTATTTT,CASSLGGTGDGDTQYF
TRBV7-2,TRBJ1-3,-,13,-,TGTGCCAGCTCTCGGGTCTCTGGAAACACCATATATTTT,CASSRVSGNTIYF
TRBV5-4,TRBJ1-4,-,16,-,TGTGCCAGCAGCTCGAATACCCCGGGGAGCCCGGAAAAACTGTTTTTT,CASSSNTPGSPEKLFF
TRBV7-2,TRBJ2-2,-,16,-,TGTGCCAGCAGCTTCGGGTACGGAGTAAGGACCGGGGAGCTGTTTTTT,CASSFGYGVRTGELFF
TRBV13,TRBJ1-3,-,15,-,TGTGCCAGCAGCTTAGGCCCGACACGCGGAAACACCATATATTTT,CASSLGPTRGNTIYF
TRBV7-9,TRBJ2-1,-,17,TRBD2,TGTGCCAGCAGGATTGGGACTAGCGGGGGGGCAGGTAATGAGCAGTTCTTC,CASRIGTSGGAGNEQFF
TRBV5-1,TRBJ1-1,-,13,-,TGCGCCAGCAGCTCAAACACGGGGGGTGAAGCTTTCTTT,CASSSNTGGEAFF
TRBV5-4,TRBJ2-3,-,16,-,TGTGCCAGCAGCTTGGCCACCAGCGGACCCTCAGATACGCAGTATTTT,CASSLATSGPSDTQYF
TRBV5-1,TRBJ1-1,-,16,-,TGCGCCAGCAGCTTGGGACTCCAGGGTCGGAACACTGAAGCTTTCTTT,CASSLGLQGRNTEAFF
TRBV27,TRBJ2-3,-,15,-,TGTGCCAGCAGTTTCTATACAGCTAGCACAGATACGCAGTATTTT,CASSFYTASTDTQYF
TRBV18,TRBJ2-5,-,16,TRBD2,TGTGCCAGCTCACCAAAGACTAGCGGGGACCAAGAGACCCAGTACTTC,CASSPKTSGDQETQYF
TRBV5-1,TRBJ2-7,-,16,TRBD1,TGCGCCAGCAACGTTAGCCGGGACAGAATCTCCTACGAGCAGTACTTC,CASNVSRDRISYEQYF
TRBV30,TRBJ1-1,few,13,-,TGTGCCTGGAGTGTACAGGGGAACACTGAAGCTTTCTTT,CAWSVQGNTEAFF
TRBV28,TRBJ1-2,-,14,TRBD1,TGTGCCAGCAGTTTGAGACAGGGCGGCTATGGCTACACCTTC,CASSLRQGGYGYTF
TRBV11-2,TRBJ2-7,-,18,TRBD2,TGTGCCAGCAGCTTATTAACTAGCGGGGGTTTAAGCTCCTACGAGCAGTACTTC,CASSLLTSGGLSSYEQYF
TRBV3-1/TRBV3-2,TRBJ1-3,-,15,-,TGTGCCAGCAGCCAAGATCCGGGGACTGGAAACACCATATATTTT,CASSQDPGTGNTIYF
TRBV19,TRBJ2-2,-,14,TRBD1,TGTGCCAGTAGTCAAGGGACAGGGGCCGGGGAGCTGTTTTTT,CASSQGTGAGELFF
TRBV19,TRBJ1-5,-,17,-,TGTGCCAGTAGTATAGGGGCCAGAACGTATAGCAATCAGCCCCAGCATTTT,CASSIGARTYSNQPQHF
TRBV15,TRBJ1-6,-,16,-,TGTGCCACCAGCAGCCGGTCCTGGAGAGGTTATTCACCCCTCCACTTT,CATSSRSWRGYSPLHF
TRBV6-5,TRBJ2-1,-,13,-,TGTGCCAGCAGTTACTCGAGGGTAGCCCCTGGGTTCTTC,CASSYSRVAPGFF
TRBV18,TRBJ2-5,-,15,TRBD2,TGTGCCAGCTCCCTGGGAGCGGGGGGACAAGAGACCCAGTACTTC,CASSLGAGGQETQYF
TRBV7-2,TRBJ2-2,-,16,TRBD2,TGTGCCAGCAGCTTAGTAGGGACTAGTCAAGGCGGGGAGCTGTTTTTT,CASSLVGTSQGGELFF
TRBV3-1/TRBV3-2,TRBJ1-4,once,14,-,TGTGCCAGCAGCCACGGGACAACTAGTGAAAAACTGTTTTTT,CASSHGTTSEKLFF
TRBV5-1,TRBJ2-5,once,16,TRBD1,TGCGCCAGCAGCTTCCCGGGACAGGGTGTTTTAAAGACCCAGTACTTC,CASSFPGQGVLKTQYF
TRBV5-1,TRBJ2-2,-,15,-,TGCGCCAGCAGCTTAATGTCAGCGGCGGCCGGGGAGCTGTTTTTT,CASSLMSAAAGELFF
TRBV7-9,TRBJ2-7,-,18,TRBD2,TGTGCCAGCAGCTCAGGGGGACTAGCCCCTCAAAGCCTCTACGAGCAGTACTTC,CASSSGGLAPQSLYEQYF
TRBV6-5,TRBJ1-2,-,13,-,TGTGCCAGCAGCCAGGGAATCACTTATGGCTACACCTTC,CASSQGITYGYTF
TRBV2,TRBJ1-3,-,14,-,TGTGCCAGCAGTGAAGCCGGGAGCCGAAACACCATATATTTT,CASSEAGSRNTIYF
TRBV4-1,TRBJ2-2,-,15,-,TGCGCCAGCAGCCAAGTACTAGAAAAGACCGGGGAGCTGTTTTTT,CASSQVLEKTGELFF
TRBV7-2,TRBJ1-2,few,13,-,TGTGCCAGCAGCTTAAACGGGGGGTATGGCTACACCTTC,CASSLNGGYGYTF
TRBV7-3,TRBJ2-2,-,16,TRBD2,TGTGCCAGCAGCTCCTCCGGGACTAGGGGGACCGGGGAGCTGTTTTTT,CASSSSGTRGTGELFF